What follows are 11 T cell receptor beta chains derived from one specimen sequenced in a study of T-cell reconstitution after alpha-beta-depleted transplantation in children (dated by TCRdb to the mid-2010s). The sample's treatment or condition label, in plain terms: allogeneic hematopoietic cell transplantation with graft depleted of TCRalphabeta T cells and CD19 B cells. The library came from PCR. Sequenced on an Illumina HiSeq 2500. Molecular barcoding was employed in the preparation of TCR libraries, with unique molecular identifiers being used to normalize TCRbeta repertoire quantification. TCRdb reworked the public reads: Q25 trimming with fastp, MiXCR clone assembly, productive beta chains retained. Identical CDR3 protein sequences are pooled into one entry, listed with their most common genes and DNA. The sample table records about 580,000 distinct CDR3 sequences; 20% to 25% of these occur just once. The top ten clonotypes cover over 12% of the sample.

This material consisted of PBMCs, mostly from graft donor cells, taken 360 days after TCRalphabeta/CD19-depleted stem cell transplant. These receptors came from a boy under two years old who had a stem cell transplant for acute myeloid leukemia, so the T cells may come from the graft donor.

Ten or more counts support this clonotype. Here the CDR3 DNA reads TGTGCCAGCGGTAGGGGTTACCCCATGAACACTGAAGCTTTCTTT. Protein product: CASGRGYPMNTEAFF. This chain links TRBV6-1 with TRBJ1-1; perhaps TRBD1 as D (5 bases). CDR1 is MNHNS and CDR2 is SASEGT in the germline V gene. The CDR3 loop spans 15 amino acids. Trimming took 8 bases from V and 0 from J, leaving 16 bases between them.

This clonotype showed up many times. This chain uses TRBV12-3 or TRBV12-4 with TRBJ1-2; TRBD1 aligns across 7 bases. V lost 3 bases and J lost 8; bases outside the gene matches: 9. The CDR3 is made up of 14 amino acids. CDR3 loop: CASSFTGEVSGYTF. The CDR3 DNA is TGTGCCAGCAGTTTTACAGGGGAGGTCTCCGGCTACACCTTC.

In this sample, this clonotype turned up many times. The V call is TRBV4-2, the J call TRBJ1-5; D call uncertain. The CDR3 length is 14 residues. CDR1 is LGHNA, CDR2 YNFKEQ, per germline. Trimming pared 2 bases from V and 0 bases from J, leaving 5 bases between. The CDR3 region is CASSQWNSNQPQHF. The CDR3 nucleotides read TGTGCCAGCAGCCAATGGAATAGCAATCAGCCCCAGCATTTT.

This clonotype came up many times. The V gene is TRBV3-1, the J gene TRBJ2-2, with 11 bases lining up with TRBD2. V lost 4 bases to trimming and J lost 2 bases; unmatched junction nucleotides: 9. The germline V gene has CDR1 LGHDT and CDR2 YNNKEL (reference sequence). The CDR3 has 18 residues. The CDR3 bases are TGTGCCAGCAGCCGACCGGGACTAGCGGTGATAAACACCGGGGAGCTGTTTTTT. Residues: CASSRPGLAVINTGELFF.

This clonotype was found many times. The junction shows a germline mismatch at one end, possibly a read error. The chain is built from TRBV5-1 and TRBJ1-1, with unresolved D. CDR1 is SGHRS, CDR2 YFSETQ, per germline. The CDR3 runs 14 residues. The chain's CDR3 is CASSLGQMNTEAFF. The DNA of the CDR3 is TGTGCCAGCAGCTTAGGGCAGATGAACACTGAAGCTTTCTTT.

This clonotype appeared a few times. The chain couples TRBV5-1 to TRBJ2-5; 10 nucleotides agree with TRBD2. This CDR3 has 14 amino acids. J gave up 5 bases and V 5 bases, and 6 bases lay outside the gene matches. Germline-derived CDR1 and CDR2 are SGHRS and YFSETQ. The CDR3 loop reads CASRNPGLAETQYF. Written as DNA, the CDR3 is TGCGCCAGCAGGAACCCGGGACTAGCGGAGACCCAGTACTTC. Using reference TRBV5-1 and TRBJ2-5 for the parts outside the CDR3, the full variable domain is KAGVTQTPRYLIKTRGQQVTLSCSPISGHRSVSWYQQTPGQGLQFLFEYFSETQRNKGNFPGRFSGRQFSNSRSEMNVSTLELGDSALYLCASRNPGLAETQYFGPGTRLLVL.

This chain uses TRBV20-1 with TRBJ2-7; D uncertain. Germline V lookup: CDR1 DFQATT, CDR2 SNEGSKA (reference sequence). CDR3 length: 10 residues. Trimming pared 2 bases from V and 2 bases from J, leaving 1 base between. The CDR3 loop reads CSARPYEQYF. DNA of the CDR3: TGCAGTGCTAGACCCTACGAGCAGTACTTC.

This chain joins TRBV10-3 and TRBJ2-6; D not resolved. The length of the CDR3 is 18 residues. Germline V gives CDR1 ENHRY, CDR2 SYGVKD. V gave up 0 bases and J gave up 0 bases, with 12 bases separating them. The CDR3 DNA sequence: TGTGCCATCAGTGAGTCGCAAAAGGTCAGCTCTGGGGCCAACGTCCTGACTTTC. Its protein product is CAISESQKVSSGANVLTF.

This clonotype was seen a few times. V is TRBV27 and J is TRBJ1-4; D gene uncertain. Between the trimmed V and J ends, which lost 5 bases and 4 bases, there was a span of 11 bases. CDR1 and CDR2 (germline): MNHEY, SMNVEV (reference sequence). The CDR3 spans 14 residues. In DNA form, the CDR3 reads TGTGCCAGCAGTCCCGGGCGGCTTAATGAAAAACTGTTTTTT. Its translation is CASSPGRLNEKLFF.

This clonotype was observed many times. J is TRBJ2-1 and V is TRBV20-1; TRBD1 aligns across 8 bases. V trimming: 1 base; J trimming: 0 bases; junction bases outside the gene matches: 11. CDR1 and CDR2 from the germline V gene are DFQATT and SNEGSKA (reference sequence). The CDR3 is 18 amino acids. CDR3 DNA sequence: TGCAGTGCTAGAGGCTACCCAGGGGGCCTGAGCTCCTACAATGAGCAGTTCTTC. Translating gives CSARGYPGGLSSYNEQFF.

V usage is TRBV5-6 and J usage is TRBJ1-5; tentatively, D is TRBD1 (5 bases). The germline gives CDR1 SGHDT, CDR2 YYEEEE. Trimming removed 0 bases from V and 5 bases from J, with 9 bases in between. This CDR3 contains 14 residues. CDR3 nucleotide sequence: TGTGCCAGCAGCTTGGGCCAGGGCCATCAGCCCCAGCATTTT. Its protein product is CASSLGQGHQPQHF.